This T cell receptor (beta chain) came from a study of T-cell reconstitution after alpha-beta-depleted transplantation in children. This CDR3 spans 15 amino acids. Per germline, CDR1 SGHRS and CDR2 YFSETQ. V trimming: 7 bases; J trimming: 1 base; junction bases outside the gene matches: 8. Overall study results and limits: It was newly produced T cells that mostly accounted for T-cell counts and diversity one year after transplant. There were reportedly several hundred expanded graft clones from which alpha-beta T cells came about two months after transplant. In some patients, recipient T cells and intrathymic progenitors surviving conditioning explained high day-60 diversity.

Unique molecular identifiers were incorporated during preparation of the TCRbeta library. TCRdb re-analysed the PCR reads in MiXCR, keeping a single row per CDR3 protein. The table shows roughly 98,000 distinct CDR3 sequences, with around 16% occurring only once. As regards this clonotype: What it binds is unknown.

The chain is built from TRBV5-1 and TRBJ2-1, with 7 bases identical to TRBD2. This clonotype originated in a male patient under 10 years old who had a stem cell transplant for acute lymphoblastic leukemia, so the T cells may come from the graft donor. The source was PBMCs, mostly from graft donor cells, collected 180 days after TCRalphabeta/CD19-depleted stem cell transplant. The CDR3 protein is CASRALAVSYNEQFF. As DNA, the CDR3 is TGCGCCAGCCGCGCTCTAGCGGTGTCCTACAATGAGCAGTTCTTC.